Given below is one T cell receptor beta chain in context. Its antigen is still unknown. Using immunoSEQ multiplex PCR, the repertoire was profiled, and TCRdb retains in-frame clones only, with some absent. The sample holds around 97,000 clones; roughly 80% are singletons and the top ten take 5.5%. These data come from a study of OX40 agonist ivuxolimab in advanced cancers. Broader study findings: CD4+ and CD8+ T cells in blood underwent clonal expansion by week 6 at 0.1 to 3.0 mg/kg. Specificity for antigen went undetermined in the expanded peripheral T cells.

V was shortened by 6 bases and J by 4 bases, with 15 bases between the two germline ends. The CDR3 totals 14 residues. Germline-derived CDR1 and CDR2 are MNHEY and SMNVEV (reference sequence). The rearrangement links TRBV27 to TRBJ1-2, with D perhaps TRBD1 (5 bases). The receptor's source is an adult with an advanced solid tumor such as melanoma, head and neck, liver or kidney cancer. Sequences were derived from CD4+ or CD8+ T cells sorted from blood, sampled in a trial of the OX40 agonist ivuxolimab. Here the CDR3 reads CASRTEPPSYGYTF. In nucleotides, the CDR3 is TGTGCCAGCAGGACAGAGCCTCCATCCTATGGCTACACCTTC.